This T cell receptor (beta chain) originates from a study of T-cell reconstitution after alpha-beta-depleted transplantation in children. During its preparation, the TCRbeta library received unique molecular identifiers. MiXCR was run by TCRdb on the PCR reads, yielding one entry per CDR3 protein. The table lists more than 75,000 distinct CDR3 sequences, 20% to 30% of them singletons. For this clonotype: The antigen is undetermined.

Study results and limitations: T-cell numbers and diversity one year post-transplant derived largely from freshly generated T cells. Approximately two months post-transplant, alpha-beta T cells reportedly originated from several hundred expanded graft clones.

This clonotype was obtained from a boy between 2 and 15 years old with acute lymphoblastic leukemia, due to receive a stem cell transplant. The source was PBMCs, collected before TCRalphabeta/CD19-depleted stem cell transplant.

The CDR3 bases are TGTGCCAGCAGCCTAGGGGGTCCCCAGCCCCAGCATTTT. Encoded protein: CASSLGGPQPQHF. This chain uses TRBV7-2 with TRBJ1-5, with a tentative D call TRBD1 (6 bases). Germline lookup yields CDR1 SGHTA and CDR2 FQGNSA. V lost 5 bases to trimming and J lost 7 bases, with 12 bases between them. There are 13 residues in the CDR3.